This T cell receptor (beta chain) derives from a study of post-analysis software for immune sequencing data (dated by TCRdb to 2013 to 2016). For the wider study: Recorded disease courses included relapsing-remitting, secondary progressive and progressive-relapsing multiple sclerosis, with some patients lacking subtype annotation. The patient repertoires were compared against 10 to 12 previously published healthy control repertoires obtained from donors aged roughly 6 to 28 years. A subset of samples was prepared in parallel using single-end sample barcoding, then pooled and co-amplified after Illumina adapter ligation. The paper as a whole reports these results and caveats: The multiple sclerosis patient group was slightly younger than the control group. Four or five TRBV segments, including TRBV5-6, TRBV5-1 and TRBV20-1, were significantly more frequent in patients than controls. Multiple sclerosis patients had significantly lower normalized Chao1 diversity than controls, a result that suggests substantial peripheral T-cell clonal expansion. When samples were clustered directly using the F measure, samples prepared in the same batch co-clustered strongly, which prompted a batch-effect correction.

Note on this clonotype: What this receptor recognizes is not known. Base qualities are missing; no much larger clone stands one base away.

The library was obtained by PCR. Sequenced using an Illumina HiSeq 2500. To reduce PCR and sequencing biases, unique molecular identifiers were incorporated into the TCR beta cDNA libraries. Every 1 to 10 million input T cells yielded some 500,000 cDNA molecules, meaning each molecule approximated one T cell. The patient libraries were prepared and sequenced using the same protocol as the earlier healthy control dataset. Samples belonging to the same batch were prepared together, multiplexed and sequenced on a shared HiSeq lane. In the paper's pipeline: Raw barcoded reads were processed with MIGEC, discarding single-read molecular identifier groups before consensus assembly and CDR3 extraction. Clonotype tables were post-analysed with VDJtools, and diversity was normalized by down-sampling all datasets to the smallest sample size. Repertoire overlap clustering matched CDR3 amino acid but not nucleotide sequences to correct batch-related cross-sample contamination. TCRdb took the public reads, trimmed them with fastp at Q25, ran MiXCR for clone calling and kept in-frame beta chains. One record per CDR3 amino acid sequence lists the most common genes and DNA. None of the V and J calls come from the authors' own analysis; TCRdb made them. The sample contains approximately 630,000 distinct CDR3 sequences, more than 50% of them found a single time. Roughly 10% of the sample rests with the top ten.

To demonstrate the VDJtools post-analysis software, the study profiled TCR beta repertoires from the peripheral blood of some 13 young patients with multiple sclerosis. The multiple sclerosis patients were children and adolescents between roughly 6 and 16 years of age. After removal of 8 bases from V and 9 bases from J, the junction retains 18 bases not matched to a gene. CDR1 and CDR2 were assigned from the germline V gene as SGHRS and YFSETQ. The CDR3 runs 16 amino acids, cysteine and phenylalanine included. Only the CDR3 DNA stays, 48 bases, in frame from base 1. The sample taken for sequencing was blood. This receptor was taken from a girl aged 2-10 years with multiple sclerosis. The chain employs TRBV5-1 and TRBJ2-1, and TRBD2 matches 9 of the central bases. CDR3 region: CASSFLSGGTPGEQFF. Here is the DNA: TGCGCCAGTTCGTTCCTTAGCGGGGGAACTCCCGGTGAGCAGTTCTTC.